One and the same sample provided the 32 T cell receptor beta chains below, sequenced in a study of regulatory T cells in long-lasting Graves disease. Time point given: newly diagnosed GD, antithyroid drugs for less than 3 months. PBMC-extracted RNA yielded the TCR library. The authors built TCR beta libraries using iRepertoire HTBI primers and Arm-PCR of CDR3 regions. Using its own MiXCR run on the multiplex PCR reads, TCRdb lists one record per CDR3 protein. The sample carries roughly 500,000 distinct CDR3 sequences, 14% recorded once. These same data were also listed under a study on T cells in Graves' hyperthyroidism and ophthalmopathy.

The source was peripheral blood mononuclear cells (PBMCs), collected at new diagnosis, from a patient treated with antithyroid drugs. These receptors came from a woman between 50 and 59 years old with Graves disease.

The genes are TRBV2 and TRBJ1-5; 10 nucleotides match TRBD1. V lost 4 bases and J lost 7; bases outside the gene matches: 4. Germline CDR1 is SNHLY and CDR2 is FYNNEI. This CDR3 contains 14 residues. In DNA, the CDR3 is TGTGCCAGCAGTGTGACAGGGGGCGGGCAGCCCCAGCATTTT. It specifies CASSVTGGGQPQHF.

V usage is TRBV9 and J usage is TRBJ2-1; 14 bases fit TRBD2. The CDR3 covers 16 residues. V lost 0 bases, J lost 6 bases, and 2 bases stayed unmatched. Per germline, CDR1 SGDLS and CDR2 YYNGEE. The DNA of the CDR3 is TGTGCCAGCAGCGTAGCGGGACTAGCGGGAGTCAATGAGCAGTTCTTC. Protein: CASSVAGLAGVNEQFF.

Only one count was recorded for this clonotype. A much larger clonotype is one base distant, so this may be a read error. The gene calls are TRBV18 and TRBJ2-3, with TRBD1 as a possible D gene (6 bases). The germline CDR1 and CDR2 sequences are KGHSH and LQKENI. The CDR3 length is 13 residues. CDR3 in amino acids: CVSSPLPAGAQYF. CDR3 nucleotide sequence: TGTGTCAGCTCACCACTACCGGCAGGGGCGCAGTATTTT. Full variable domain (missing parts from reference TRBV18 and TRBJ2-3): NAGVMQNPRHLVRRRGQEARLRCSPMKGHSHVYWYRQLPEEGLKFMVYLQKENIIDESGMPKERFSAEFPKEGPSILRIQQVVRGDSAAYFCVSSPLPAGAQYFGPGTRLTVL.

This clonotype has ten or more counts. The V and J genes are TRBV5-6 and TRBJ2-4, with TRBD1 matching over 8 bases. Germline CDR1 reads SGHDT; CDR2 reads YYEEEE. The CDR3 consists of 16 residues. V gave up 0 bases and J gave up 1 base; unmatched junction bases: 3. The CDR3 spells CASSLVQGAAKNIQYF. CDR3 nucleotide sequence: TGTGCCAGCAGCTTGGTTCAGGGGGCTGCCAAAAACATTCAGTACTTC.

To note about this clonotype: This may stem from a read error, because a much larger clone lies one nucleotide away. The V and J genes are TRBV7-2 and TRBJ2-1, with D maybe TRBD2 (6 bases). Deletions cut 1 base from V and 10 bases from J, with 14 bases between. Germline assignment: CDR1 SGHTA and CDR2 FQGNSA. The CDR3 extends over 14 amino acids. The CDR3 is CASSLVGGGEEQFF. CDR3 nucleotide sequence: TGTGCCAGCAGCTTAGTGGGAGGAGGGGAAGAGCAGTTCTTC.

The V and J genes are TRBV6-1 and TRBJ2-7; 7 bases align to TRBD1. The CDR3 has 13 residues. V lost 5 bases, J lost 5 bases, and 6 bases stayed unmatched. Germline lookup yields CDR1 MNHNS and CDR2 SASEGT. CDR3 nucleotide sequence: TGTGCCAGCAGTCATGACAGGGATCACGAGCAGTACTTC. Protein product: CASSHDRDHEQYF.

This clonotype was seen at least ten times. The rearrangement links TRBV5-1 to TRBJ1-2; possibly TRBD1 for D (6 bases). There are 15 residues in the CDR3. V was cut by 2 bases and J by 2 bases, with 13 bases left in between. The germline V gene encodes CDR1 SGHRS and CDR2 YFSETQ. CDR3 DNA: TGCGCCAGCAGCTTAACTGGACAGACCAACTATGGCTACACCTTC. The encoded protein is CASSLTGQTNYGYTF.

In its sample, this clonotype was seen many times. The chain is built from TRBV12-3 or TRBV12-4 and TRBJ1-1; 8 nucleotides agree with TRBD1. V gave up 6 bases and J gave up 9 bases; unmatched junction bases: 12. The CDR3 has 14 amino acids. In nucleotides, the CDR3 is TGTGCCAGCAGACCACACGACAGGGGAAGTCAAGCTTTCTTT. Translated, it gives CASRPHDRGSQAFF.

This clonotype was seen only a few times. The V gene is TRBV6-1, the J gene TRBJ2-7; tentative D call: TRBD1 (6 bases). Per the germline V gene, CDR1 is MNHNS and CDR2 is SASEGT. V was cut by 10 bases and J by 4 bases, with 17 bases left in between. CDR3 length: 13 residues. CDR3 residues: CATRDIPPYEQYF. Written as DNA, the CDR3 is TGTGCCACTAGGGACATCCCGCCTTACGAGCAGTACTTC.

This clonotype was seen many times. The chain links TRBV12-3 or TRBV12-4 to TRBJ2-5; D is undetermined. The CDR3 sequence is 18 residues long. V was shortened by 2 bases and J by 2 bases, with 21 bases between the two germline ends. The CDR3, as DNA: TGTGCCAGCAGTTTAATATTTGGGCGGAAGCAACAACAAGAGACCCAGTACTTC. Its protein product is CASSLIFGRKQQQETQYF.

There are many counts of this clonotype. J is TRBJ2-1 and V is TRBV28; D perhaps matches TRBD2 (5 bases). V lost 3 bases, J lost 3 bases, and 12 bases lay in between. The CDR3 length is 15 residues. Looked up from germline, CDR1 is MDHEN and CDR2 is SYDVKM. CDR3 residues: CASSFLFRDYNEQFF. The CDR3 DNA follows: TGTGCCAGCAGTTTCCTTTTCCGGGACTACAATGAGCAGTTCTTC.

This clonotype was seen ten or more times. The chain has TRBV29-1 and TRBJ2-7, with 7 bases aligning to TRBD1. Germline V gene lookup returns CDR1 SQVTM and CDR2 ANQGSEA. V lost 5 bases to trimming and J lost 2 bases; unmatched junction nucleotides: 12. This CDR3 contains 15 residues. The CDR3 loop reads CSVTSEEQGPYEQYF. The CDR3 nucleotides read TGCAGCGTTACCTCGGAGGAACAGGGGCCCTACGAGCAGTACTTC.

Comments on this clonotype: Being one base from a much bigger clone, this may be a read error. The chain links TRBV20-1 to TRBJ2-7, with a weak D call TRBD2 (6 bases). Germline V gene lookup returns CDR1 DFQATT and CDR2 SNEGSKA (reference sequence). Trimming took off 1 base at V and 4 bases at J, with 20 bases between the two ends. The CDR3 consists of 16 residues. The chain's CDR3 is CSARALGGGGEYEQYF. The DNA of the CDR3 is TGCAGTGCTAGAGCTCTGGGAGGAGGCGGAGAATACGAGCAGTACTTC.

A few counts support this clonotype. The gene calls are TRBV6-8 and TRBJ2-1, with D unresolved. Trimming removed 10 bases at V and 0 bases at J, with 16 bases between. The CDR3 is 15 residues long. Germline CDR1 and CDR2: MNHGY and SAAAGT. The CDR3: CATYLRQSSYNEQFF. The CDR3 DNA reads as TGTGCCACCTATCTTCGCCAAAGCTCCTACAATGAGCAGTTCTTC.

There are a few counts of this clonotype. The rearrangement links TRBV3-1 to TRBJ1-2; tentative D call: TRBD1 (5 bases). This CDR3 comprises 15 residues. The V end was cut by 4 bases, the J end by 3 bases, with 15 bases between. The V gene's germline CDR1 is LGHDT and CDR2 YNNKEL (reference sequence). The chain's CDR3 is CASSPTIDSYYGYTF. In nucleotides, the CDR3 is TGTGCCAGCAGCCCAACGATAGACAGTTACTATGGCTACACCTTC.

There are many counts of this clonotype. J is TRBJ2-7 and V is TRBV6-5; 9 positions agree with TRBD1. Germline lookup yields CDR1 MNHEY and CDR2 SVGAGI. With 4 bases clipped from V and 4 bases from J, the junction kept 8 bases outside the gene matches. The CDR3 runs 15 residues. CDR3 region: CASSSIGTGKYEQYF. CDR3 sequence (DNA): TGTGCCAGCAGTTCCATCGGGACAGGGAAATACGAGCAGTACTTC.

This clonotype was found a few times. The J gene is TRBJ1-1, the V gene TRBV10-3; 7 nucleotides agree with TRBD1. Germline assignment: CDR1 ENHRY and CDR2 SYGVKD. V lost 7 bases and J lost 8; bases outside the gene matches: 13. This CDR3 is built from 14 residues. For the CDR3, the DNA is TGTGCCATCATGGGCGCAGGGGGAACGGTAGAAGCTTTCTTT. It translates to CAIMGAGGTVEAFF.

In the case of this clonotype: A read error may be the cause here, since a much bigger clone is one base away. This CDR3 fails to terminate in the conserved phenylalanine or tryptophan, so it likely reflects a read error. J is TRBJ2-7 and V is TRBV28, with TRBD1 matching 9 bases. Unmatched junction bases numbered 3, after V lost 6 bases and J lost 3 bases. The CDR3 runs 13 residues. CDR1 is MDHEN and CDR2 is SYDVKM in the germline V gene. Written as DNA, the CDR3 is TGTGCCAGCAGGGGGACAGGGTTCTACGAGCAGTACTCC. Translating gives CASRGTGFYEQYS.

Remarks on this clonotype: This could be a read error, since a much larger clone is one nucleotide away. The chain is built from TRBV28 and TRBJ2-1, with 7 nucleotides matching TRBD1. There are 13 residues in the CDR3. Trimming took 6 bases from V and 4 from J; bases not matched to a gene: 3. Germline V gene data show CDR1 as MDHEN and CDR2 as SYDVKM. CDR3 DNA sequence: TGTGCCAGCAGGGGCAGGGGGTACAATGAGCAGTTCTTC. Protein sequence: CASRGRGYNEQFF.

This clonotype was seen more than once but under ten times. The chain combines TRBV19 with TRBJ2-1; TRBD2 matches at 7 bases. V shed 3 bases and J 7 bases; nucleotides not matched to a gene: 3. CDR3 length: 13 residues. The germline V gene has CDR1 LNHDA and CDR2 SQIVND (reference sequence). In DNA, the CDR3 is TGTGCCAGTAGTATCCAAGCGGGGAATGAGCAGTTCTTC. Protein: CASSIQAGNEQFF.

This clonotype has just a few counts. The chain couples TRBV6-2 or TRBV6-3 to TRBJ2-5, with TRBD2 as a possible D gene (6 bases). Germline loops: CDR1 MNHEY, CDR2 SVGEGT. Trimming removed 6 bases from V and 2 bases from J, with 19 bases in between. The CDR3 contains 16 residues. CDR3 nucleotide sequence: TGTGCCAGCAGGCACGCCGCTAGCGTGGAGCAAGAGACCCAGTACTTC. Translating it yields CASRHAASVEQETQYF.

There are many counts of this clonotype. V is TRBV28 and J is TRBJ1-2; perhaps TRBD1 as D (6 bases). Germline V gene sequence: CDR1 MDHEN, CDR2 SYDVKM. V was pared by 6 bases and J by 5 bases, with 22 bases between. This CDR3 spans 16 amino acids. CDR3 sequence (DNA): TGTGCCAGCAGCCCCGAGGGGGGGCAGGGTTGGTATGGCTACACCTTC. This gives the protein CASSPEGGQGWYGYTF.

The gene calls are TRBV5-1 and TRBJ1-1; TRBD1 matches at 7 bases. This CDR3 has 16 residues. The germline V gene has CDR1 SGHRS and CDR2 YFSETQ. Trimming cost V 4 bases and J 1 base; bases outside gene matches: 10. CDR3 sequence reads: CASSQDPGTANTEAFF. Here the CDR3 DNA reads TGCGCCAGCAGCCAGGACCCCGGGACAGCGAACACTGAAGCTTTCTTT.

With respect to this clonotype: Since a much larger clone is just one base distant, this may be a read error. The V call is TRBV3-1, the J call TRBJ1-1; a weak D match, TRBD1 (5 bases). Germline CDR1 and CDR2: LGHDT and YNNKEL (reference sequence). With 1 base removed from V and 6 bases from J, the gap between germline ends came to 15 bases. The CDR3 extends over 15 amino acids. CDR3 sequence (DNA): TGTGCCAGCAGCCAAGCCATGGGGCCTGGCGCTGAAGCTTTCTTT. Its translation: CASSQAMGPGAEAFF.

This clonotype was observed a few times. J is TRBJ1-5 and V is TRBV28; the D is unclear. Trimming removed 3 bases at V and 6 bases at J, with 15 bases between. Per germline, CDR1 MDHEN and CDR2 SYDVKM. CDR3 length: 15 amino acids. DNA of the CDR3: TGTGCCAGCAGTTTTATACTCGGGGTCGGTCAGCCCCAGCATTTT. Translation gives CASSFILGVGQPQHF.

In this sample, this clonotype turned up many times. V is TRBV12-3 or TRBV12-4 and J is TRBJ2-7; 7 positions match TRBD1. The CDR3 spans 14 residues. With V trimmed by 4 bases and J by 0 bases, 3 bases remained unmatched. The chain's CDR3 is CASSSQGLSYEQYF. The CDR3 coding sequence is TGTGCCAGCAGTTCACAGGGGCTCTCCTACGAGCAGTACTTC.

In its sample, this clonotype was seen many times. The J gene is TRBJ2-1, the V gene TRBV24-1; either TRBD1 or TRBD2 may fit D (5 bases each). Trimming took off 7 bases at V and 2 bases at J, with 8 bases between the two ends. The CDR3 totals 13 residues. Looked up from germline, CDR1 is KGHDR and CDR2 is SFDVKD. The CDR3 DNA is TGTGCCACCAGGGGGGAGACCTACAATGAGCAGTTCTTC. It codes for CATRGETYNEQFF.

In its sample, this clonotype was seen a few times. Its ends do not fully match the called genes, so a read error is possible. The V and J genes are TRBV20-1 and TRBJ2-7, with 11 bases aligning to TRBD2. This CDR3 has 14 amino acids. Germline CDR1 DFQATT, CDR2 SNEGSKA (reference sequence). The CDR3 here is CSASGTSGFQKQCF. As DNA, the CDR3 is TGCAGTGCTAGCGGGACTAGCGGCTTTCAGAAGCAGTGCTTC.

The chain recombines TRBV29-1 with TRBJ2-1; possibly TRBD2 for D (6 bases). Trimming stripped 0 bases from V and 3 bases from J, with 6 bases between. The CDR3 covers 13 residues. CDR1 is SQVTM, CDR2 ANQGSEA, per germline. The CDR3 DNA is TGCAGCGTTGAAGAGGGAGGCTACAATGAGCAGTTCTTC. It encodes CSVEEGGYNEQFF.

This chain uses TRBV2 with TRBJ2-2, with TRBD2 identical over 7 bases. There are 17 residues in the CDR3. Germline CDR1 reads SNHLY; CDR2 reads FYNNEI. V shed 4 bases and J 4 bases; nucleotides not matched to a gene: 12. The CDR3 loop reads CASSGSGGGRCTGELFF. DNA for the CDR3: TGTGCCAGCAGTGGATCAGGTGGCGGGAGATGCACCGGGGAGCTGTTTTTT.

This clonotype was seen ten or more times. The chain is built from TRBV5-5 and TRBJ1-1; D ambiguous. The CDR3 has 15 amino acids. Germline values: CDR1 SGHKS, CDR2 YYEKEE (reference sequence). V was trimmed by 3 bases and J by 0 bases, leaving 12 bases between them. In nucleotides, the CDR3 is TGTGCCAGCAGCTCCCCCGGAGGGATGAACACTGAAGCTTTCTTT. It translates to CASSSPGGMNTEAFF.

The chain has TRBV24-1 and TRBJ2-1; no clear D. The CDR3 contains 15 residues. The germline CDR1 and CDR2 sequences are KGHDR and SFDVKD. The germline V and J ends were trimmed by 0 bases and 3 bases, with 8 bases remaining between them. The CDR3 coding sequence is TGTGCCACCAGTGATTTGCAGTCAGTCTACAATGAGCAGTTCTTC. This codes for CATSDLQSVYNEQFF.